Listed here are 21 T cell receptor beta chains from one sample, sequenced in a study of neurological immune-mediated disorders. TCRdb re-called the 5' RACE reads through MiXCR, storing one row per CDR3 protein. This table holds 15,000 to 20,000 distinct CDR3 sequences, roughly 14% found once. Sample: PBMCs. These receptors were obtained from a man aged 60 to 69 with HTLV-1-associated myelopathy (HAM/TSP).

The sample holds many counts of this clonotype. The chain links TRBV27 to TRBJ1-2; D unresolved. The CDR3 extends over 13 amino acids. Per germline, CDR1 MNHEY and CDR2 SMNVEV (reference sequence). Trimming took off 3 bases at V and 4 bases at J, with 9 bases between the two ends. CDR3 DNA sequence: TGTGCCAGCAGTTTTGGGCGGACCTATGGCTACACCTTC. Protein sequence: CASSFGRTYGYTF.

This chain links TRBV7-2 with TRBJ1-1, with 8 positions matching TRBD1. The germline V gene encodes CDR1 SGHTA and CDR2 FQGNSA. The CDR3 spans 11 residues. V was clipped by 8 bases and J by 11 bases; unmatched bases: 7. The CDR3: CASFSTGAAFF. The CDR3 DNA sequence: TGTGCCAGCTTCTCGACAGGGGCGGCTTTCTTT.

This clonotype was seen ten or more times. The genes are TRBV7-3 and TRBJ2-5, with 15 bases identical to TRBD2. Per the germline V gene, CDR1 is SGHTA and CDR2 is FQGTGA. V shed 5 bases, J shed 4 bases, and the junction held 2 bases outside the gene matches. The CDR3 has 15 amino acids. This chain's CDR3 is CASSRTSGGGETQYF. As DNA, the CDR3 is TGTGCCAGCAGCAGGACTAGCGGGGGGGGAGAGACCCAGTACTTC.

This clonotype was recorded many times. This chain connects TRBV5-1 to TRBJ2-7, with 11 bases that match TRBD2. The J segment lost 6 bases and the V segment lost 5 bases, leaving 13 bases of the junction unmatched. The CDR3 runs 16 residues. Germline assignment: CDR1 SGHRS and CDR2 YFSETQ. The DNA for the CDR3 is TGCGCCAGCAGTTTACAGGGTAGCGGGGGGGCCTTCGAGCAGTACTTC. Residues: CASSLQGSGGAFEQYF. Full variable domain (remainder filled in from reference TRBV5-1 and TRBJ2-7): KAGVTQTPRYLIKTRGQQVTLSCSPISGHRSVSWYQQTPGQGLQFLFEYFSETQRNKGNFPGRFSGRQFSNSRSEMNVSTLELGDSALYLCASSLQGSGGAFEQYFGPGTRLTVT.

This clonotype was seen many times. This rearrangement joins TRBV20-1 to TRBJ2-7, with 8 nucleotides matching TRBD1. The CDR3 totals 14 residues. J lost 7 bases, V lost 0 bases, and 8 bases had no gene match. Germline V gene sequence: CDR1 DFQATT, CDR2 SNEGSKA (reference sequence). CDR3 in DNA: TGCAGTGCTAGAGATGCCCAGGGGGCGCTTGAGCAGTACTTC. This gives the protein CSARDAQGALEQYF.

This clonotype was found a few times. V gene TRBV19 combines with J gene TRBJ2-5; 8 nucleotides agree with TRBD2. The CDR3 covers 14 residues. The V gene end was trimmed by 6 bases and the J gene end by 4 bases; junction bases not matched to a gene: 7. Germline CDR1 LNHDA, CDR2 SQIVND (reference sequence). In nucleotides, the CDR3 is TGTGCCAGTAGACATAGCGGGATCCTAGAGACCCAGTACTTC. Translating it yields CASRHSGILETQYF.

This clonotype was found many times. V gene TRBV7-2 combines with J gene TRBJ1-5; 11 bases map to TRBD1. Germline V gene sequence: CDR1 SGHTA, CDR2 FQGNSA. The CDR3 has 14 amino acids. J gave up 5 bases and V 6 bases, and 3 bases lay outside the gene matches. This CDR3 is CASRGQGVDQPQHF. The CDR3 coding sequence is TGTGCCAGCAGGGGACAGGGGGTCGATCAGCCCCAGCATTTT. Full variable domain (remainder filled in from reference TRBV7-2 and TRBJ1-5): GAGVSQSPSNKVTEKGKDVELRCDPISGHTALYWYRQSLGQGLEFLIYFQGNSAPDKSGLPSDRFSAERTGGSVSTLTIQRTQQEDSAVYLCASRGQGVDQPQHFGDGTRLSIL.

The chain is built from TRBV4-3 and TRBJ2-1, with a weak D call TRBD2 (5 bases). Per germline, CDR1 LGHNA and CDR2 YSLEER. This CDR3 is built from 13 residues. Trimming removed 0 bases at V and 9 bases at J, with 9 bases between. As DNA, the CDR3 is TGCGCCAGCAGCCAAGATCCGGGGTTTGAGCAGTTCTTC. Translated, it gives CASSQDPGFEQFF.

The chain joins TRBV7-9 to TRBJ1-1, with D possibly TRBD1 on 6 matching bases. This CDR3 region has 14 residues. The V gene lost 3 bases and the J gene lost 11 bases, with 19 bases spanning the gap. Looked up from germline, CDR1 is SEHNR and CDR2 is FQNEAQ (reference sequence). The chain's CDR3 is CASSLQGRDTGAFF. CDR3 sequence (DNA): TGTGCCAGCAGCTTGCAGGGGCGGGACACGGGGGCTTTCTTT.

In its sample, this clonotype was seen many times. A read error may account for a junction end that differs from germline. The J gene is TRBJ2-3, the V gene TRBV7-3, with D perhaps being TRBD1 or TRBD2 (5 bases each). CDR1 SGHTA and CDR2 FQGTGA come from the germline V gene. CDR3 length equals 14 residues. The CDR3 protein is CASSLNPPGTHQVF. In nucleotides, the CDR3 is TGTGCCAGCAGCTTAAATCCACCCGGGACCCACCAGGTTTTT.

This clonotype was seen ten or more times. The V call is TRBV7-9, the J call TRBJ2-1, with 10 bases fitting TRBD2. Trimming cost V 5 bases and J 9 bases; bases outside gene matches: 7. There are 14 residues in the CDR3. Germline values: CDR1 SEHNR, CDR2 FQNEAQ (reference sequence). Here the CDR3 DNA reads TGTGCCAGCAGCGAGCGGGGGGGCGAGAGTGAGCAGTTCTTC. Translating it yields CASSERGGESEQFF.

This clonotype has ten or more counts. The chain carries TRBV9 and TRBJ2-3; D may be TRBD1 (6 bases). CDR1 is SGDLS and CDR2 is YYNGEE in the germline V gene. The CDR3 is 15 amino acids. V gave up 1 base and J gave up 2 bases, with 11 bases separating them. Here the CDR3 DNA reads TGTGCCAGCAGCGTACAGGGGCAATCCACAGATACGCAGTATTTT. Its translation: CASSVQGQSTDTQYF.

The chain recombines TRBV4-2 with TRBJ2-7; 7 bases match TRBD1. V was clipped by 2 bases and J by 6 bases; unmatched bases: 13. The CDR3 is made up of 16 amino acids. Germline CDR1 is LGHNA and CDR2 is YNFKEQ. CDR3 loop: CASSQSTPTGRGEQYF. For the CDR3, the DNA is TGTGCCAGCAGCCAATCCACCCCGACAGGGCGAGGCGAGCAGTACTTC.

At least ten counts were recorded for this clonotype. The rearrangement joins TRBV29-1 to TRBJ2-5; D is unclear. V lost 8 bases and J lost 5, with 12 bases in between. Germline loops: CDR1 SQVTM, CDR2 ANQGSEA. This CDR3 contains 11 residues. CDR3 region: CSHESWETQYF. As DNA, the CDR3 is TGCAGCCACGAAAGCTGGGAGACCCAGTACTTC.

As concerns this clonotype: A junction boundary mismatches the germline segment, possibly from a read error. CDR3 region: CASSLAGEPRESQYF. The DNA of the CDR3 is TGCGCCAGCAGCTTGGCCGGGGAGCCACGAGAGAGCCAGTACTTC. J is TRBJ2-5 and V is TRBV5-1, with D perhaps TRBD2 (5 bases). Germline V gene data show CDR1 as SGHRS and CDR2 as YFSETQ. The CDR3 contains 15 residues.

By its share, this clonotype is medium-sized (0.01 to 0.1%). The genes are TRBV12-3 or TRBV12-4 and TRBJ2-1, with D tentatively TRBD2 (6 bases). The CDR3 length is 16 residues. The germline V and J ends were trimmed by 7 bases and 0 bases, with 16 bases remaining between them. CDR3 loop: CASTLGEAGSYNEQFF. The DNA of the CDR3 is TGTGCCAGCACCCTCGGGGAGGCTGGCTCCTACAATGAGCAGTTCTTC.

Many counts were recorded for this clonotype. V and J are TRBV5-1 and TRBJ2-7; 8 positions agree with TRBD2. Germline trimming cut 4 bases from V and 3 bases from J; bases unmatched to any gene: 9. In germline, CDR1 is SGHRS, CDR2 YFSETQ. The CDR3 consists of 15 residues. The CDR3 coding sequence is TGCGCCAGCAGCCGTACTGCGGGGGGAGGCTACGAGCAGTACTTC. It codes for CASSRTAGGGYEQYF.

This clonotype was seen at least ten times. The CDR3 here is CASSYPGGSTEAFF. Here the CDR3 DNA reads TGTGCCAGCAGCTATCCAGGGGGCAGCACTGAAGCTTTCTTT. This chain connects TRBV7-9 to TRBJ1-1, with TRBD1 matching over 8 bases. Germline values: CDR1 SEHNR, CDR2 FQNEAQ (reference sequence). V shed 4 bases, J shed 4 bases, and the junction held 5 bases outside the gene matches. There are 14 residues in the CDR3.

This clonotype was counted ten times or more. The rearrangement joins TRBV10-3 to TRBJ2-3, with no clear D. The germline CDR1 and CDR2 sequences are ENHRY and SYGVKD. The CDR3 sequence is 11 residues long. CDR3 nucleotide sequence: TGTGCGGTGGGGATTACAGATACGCAGTATTTT. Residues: CAVGITDTQYF.

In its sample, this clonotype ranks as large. This chain's CDR3 is CASSPPVSTDTQYF. Here the CDR3 DNA reads TGTGCCAGCAGTCCCCCGGTAAGCACAGATACGCAGTATTTT. The rearrangement joins TRBV12-3 or TRBV12-4 to TRBJ2-3; D is unclear. This CDR3 spans 14 amino acids. V was trimmed by 5 bases and J by 0 bases, leaving 9 bases between them.

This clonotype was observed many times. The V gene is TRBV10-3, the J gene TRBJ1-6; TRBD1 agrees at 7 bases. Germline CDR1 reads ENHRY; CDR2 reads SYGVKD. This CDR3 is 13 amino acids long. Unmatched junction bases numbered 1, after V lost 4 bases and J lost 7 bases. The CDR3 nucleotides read TGTGCCATCAGTGCACAGGGGAATTCACCCCTCCACTTT. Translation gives CAISAQGNSPLHF.